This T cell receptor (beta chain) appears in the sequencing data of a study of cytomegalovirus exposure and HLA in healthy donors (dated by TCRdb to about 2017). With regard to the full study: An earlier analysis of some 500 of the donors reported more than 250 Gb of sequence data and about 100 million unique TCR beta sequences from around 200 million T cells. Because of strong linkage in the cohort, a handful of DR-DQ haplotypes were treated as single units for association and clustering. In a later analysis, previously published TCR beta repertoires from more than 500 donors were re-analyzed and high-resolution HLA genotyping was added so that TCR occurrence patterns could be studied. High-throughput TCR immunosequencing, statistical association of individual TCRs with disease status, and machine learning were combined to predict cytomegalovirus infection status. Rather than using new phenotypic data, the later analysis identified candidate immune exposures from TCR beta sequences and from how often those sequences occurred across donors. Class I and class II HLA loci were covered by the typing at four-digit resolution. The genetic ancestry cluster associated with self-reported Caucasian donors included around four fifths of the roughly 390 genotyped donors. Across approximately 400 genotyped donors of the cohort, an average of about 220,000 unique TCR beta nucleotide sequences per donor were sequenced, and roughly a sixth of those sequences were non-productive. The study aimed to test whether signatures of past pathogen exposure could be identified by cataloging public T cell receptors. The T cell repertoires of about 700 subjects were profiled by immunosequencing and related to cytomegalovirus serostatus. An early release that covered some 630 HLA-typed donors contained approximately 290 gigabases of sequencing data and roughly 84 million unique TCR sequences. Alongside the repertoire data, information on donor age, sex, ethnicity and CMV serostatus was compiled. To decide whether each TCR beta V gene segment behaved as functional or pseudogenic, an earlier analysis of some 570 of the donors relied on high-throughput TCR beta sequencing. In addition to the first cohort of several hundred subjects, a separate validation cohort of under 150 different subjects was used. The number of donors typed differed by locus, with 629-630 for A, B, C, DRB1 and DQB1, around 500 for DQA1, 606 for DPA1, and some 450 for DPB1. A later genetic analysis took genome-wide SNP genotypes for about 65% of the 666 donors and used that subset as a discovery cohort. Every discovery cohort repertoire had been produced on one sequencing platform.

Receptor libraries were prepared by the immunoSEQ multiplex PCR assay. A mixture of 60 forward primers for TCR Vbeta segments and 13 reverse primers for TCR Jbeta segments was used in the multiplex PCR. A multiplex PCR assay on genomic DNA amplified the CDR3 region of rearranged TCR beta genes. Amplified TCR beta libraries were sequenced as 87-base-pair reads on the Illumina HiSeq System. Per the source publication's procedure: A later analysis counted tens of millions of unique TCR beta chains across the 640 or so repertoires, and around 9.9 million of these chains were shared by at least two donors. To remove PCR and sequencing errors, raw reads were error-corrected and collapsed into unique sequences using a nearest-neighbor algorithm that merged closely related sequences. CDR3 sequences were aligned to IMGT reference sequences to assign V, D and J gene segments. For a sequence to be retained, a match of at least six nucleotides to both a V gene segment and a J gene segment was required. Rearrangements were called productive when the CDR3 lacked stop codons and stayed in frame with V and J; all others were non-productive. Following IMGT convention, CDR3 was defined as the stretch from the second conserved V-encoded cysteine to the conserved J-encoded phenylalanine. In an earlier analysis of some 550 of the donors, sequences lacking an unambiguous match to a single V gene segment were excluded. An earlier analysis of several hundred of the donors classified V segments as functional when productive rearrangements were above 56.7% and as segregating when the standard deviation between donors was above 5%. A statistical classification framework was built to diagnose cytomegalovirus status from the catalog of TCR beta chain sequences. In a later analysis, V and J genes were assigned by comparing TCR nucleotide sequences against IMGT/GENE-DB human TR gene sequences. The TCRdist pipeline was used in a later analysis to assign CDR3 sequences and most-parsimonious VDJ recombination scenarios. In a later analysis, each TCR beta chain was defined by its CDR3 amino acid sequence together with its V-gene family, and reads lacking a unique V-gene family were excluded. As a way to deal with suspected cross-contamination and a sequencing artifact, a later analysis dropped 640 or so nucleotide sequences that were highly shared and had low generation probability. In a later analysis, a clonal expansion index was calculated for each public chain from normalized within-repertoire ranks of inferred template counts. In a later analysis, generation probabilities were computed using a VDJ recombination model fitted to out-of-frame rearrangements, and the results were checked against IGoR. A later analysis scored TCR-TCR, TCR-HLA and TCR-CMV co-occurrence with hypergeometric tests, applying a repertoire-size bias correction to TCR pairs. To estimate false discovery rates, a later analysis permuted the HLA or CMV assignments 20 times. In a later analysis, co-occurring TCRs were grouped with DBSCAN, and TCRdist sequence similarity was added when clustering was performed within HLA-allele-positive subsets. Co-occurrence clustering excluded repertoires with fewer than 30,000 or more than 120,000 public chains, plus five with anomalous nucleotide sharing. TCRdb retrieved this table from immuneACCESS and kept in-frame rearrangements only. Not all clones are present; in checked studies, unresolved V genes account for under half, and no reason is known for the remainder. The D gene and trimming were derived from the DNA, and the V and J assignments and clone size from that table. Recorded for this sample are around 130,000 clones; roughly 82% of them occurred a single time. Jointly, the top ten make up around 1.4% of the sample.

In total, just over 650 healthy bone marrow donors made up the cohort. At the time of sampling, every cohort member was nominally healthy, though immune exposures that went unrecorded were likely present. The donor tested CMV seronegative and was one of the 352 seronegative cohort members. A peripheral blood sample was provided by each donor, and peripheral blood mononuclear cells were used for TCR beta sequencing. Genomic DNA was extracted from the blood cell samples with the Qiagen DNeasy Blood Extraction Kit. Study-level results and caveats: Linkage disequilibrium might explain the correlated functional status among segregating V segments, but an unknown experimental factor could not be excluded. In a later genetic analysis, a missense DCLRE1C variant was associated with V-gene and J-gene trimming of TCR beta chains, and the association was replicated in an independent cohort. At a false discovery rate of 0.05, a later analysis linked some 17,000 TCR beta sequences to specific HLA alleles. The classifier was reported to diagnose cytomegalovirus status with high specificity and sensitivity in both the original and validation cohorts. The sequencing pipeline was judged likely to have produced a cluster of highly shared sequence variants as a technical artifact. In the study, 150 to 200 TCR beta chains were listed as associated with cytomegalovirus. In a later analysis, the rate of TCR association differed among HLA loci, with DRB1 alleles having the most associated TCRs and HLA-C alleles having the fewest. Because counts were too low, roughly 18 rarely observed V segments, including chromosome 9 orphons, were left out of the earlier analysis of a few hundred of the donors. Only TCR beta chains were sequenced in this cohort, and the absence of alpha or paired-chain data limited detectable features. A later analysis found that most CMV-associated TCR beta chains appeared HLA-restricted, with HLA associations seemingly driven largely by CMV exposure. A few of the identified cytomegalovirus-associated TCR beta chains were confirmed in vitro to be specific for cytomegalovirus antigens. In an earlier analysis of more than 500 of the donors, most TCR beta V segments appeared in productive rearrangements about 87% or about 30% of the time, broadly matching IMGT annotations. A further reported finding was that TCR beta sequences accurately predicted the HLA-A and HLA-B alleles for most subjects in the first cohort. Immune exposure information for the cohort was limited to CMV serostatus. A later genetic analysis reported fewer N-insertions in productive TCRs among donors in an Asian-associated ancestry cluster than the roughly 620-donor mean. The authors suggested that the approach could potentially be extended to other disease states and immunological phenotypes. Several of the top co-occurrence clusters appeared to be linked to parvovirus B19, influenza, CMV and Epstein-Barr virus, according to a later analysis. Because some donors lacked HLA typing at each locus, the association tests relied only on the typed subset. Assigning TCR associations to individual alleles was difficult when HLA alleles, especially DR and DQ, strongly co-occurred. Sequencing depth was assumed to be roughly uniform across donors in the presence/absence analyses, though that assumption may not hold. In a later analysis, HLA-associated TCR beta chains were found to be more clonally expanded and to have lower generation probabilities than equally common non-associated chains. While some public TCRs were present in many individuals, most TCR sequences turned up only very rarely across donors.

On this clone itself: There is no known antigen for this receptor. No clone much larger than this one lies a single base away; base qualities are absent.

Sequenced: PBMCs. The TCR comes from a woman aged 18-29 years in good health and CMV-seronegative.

The CDR3: CASSFERGAPLANTGELFF. The DNA reads TGTGCCAGCAGCTTCGAGCGGGGGGCCCCTCTCGCGAACACCGGGGAGCTGTTTTTT. Recombination connected TRBV5-4 to TRBJ2-2, and 9 bases in between align with TRBD2. From cysteine to phenylalanine, the CDR3 is 19 amino acids long. This entry keeps only the CDR3 DNA: 57 bases, framed from base 1. The germline V gene encodes CDR1 SGHNT and CDR2 YYREEE (reference sequence). Trimmed from V: 2 bases; trimmed from J: 0 bases; junction bases lacking a gene match: 11.